The clone carrying this TCR beta chain was seen at least ten times. The CDR3 sequence is 13 residues long. Trimming took 3 bases from V and 1 from J, leaving 5 bases between them. Germline CDR1 is SGHKS and CDR2 is YYEKEE (reference sequence). These data are taken from a study of neurological immune-mediated disorders. One entry per CDR3 protein, called by TCRdb with MiXCR from the 5' RACE reads. The table has roughly 41,000 distinct CDR3 sequences, 1.9% seen once. This receptor was identified in a woman in her thirties or forties with multiple sclerosis. Sequences were obtained from PBMCs. The rearrangement joins TRBV5-5 to TRBJ1-5; D gene uncertain. In DNA, the CDR3 is TGTGCCAGCAGCTCGGGCAGCAATCAGCCCCAGCATTTT. This sequence encodes CASSSGSNQPQHF.